This is a list of T cell receptor beta chains from one sample in a study of blood T cell repertoires in COVID-19. Repertoires were generated with immunoSEQ multiplex PCR, while TCRdb's copy carries only in-frame clones and drops some. Among around 200,000 clones, approximately 86% were seen once, and the ten largest hold about 9.4%. Material for sequencing was PBMCs or T cells enriched from blood (not recorded which). The receptors come from a man younger than 30 with acute COVID-19. Both conserved end residues are part of each CDR3. Fields, in order: clone size, V gene, D gene, J gene, CDR3 protein, CDR3 DNA. D genes are given only for firm matches. Clone size is stated in some rows and not others, as once, few, many or a class when expanded.

few	TRBV5-4	TRBD1	TRBJ2-1	CASSQGQAGLNEQFF	TGTGCCAGCAGCCAGGGACAGGCGGGGTTGAATGAGCAGTTCTTC
NA	TRBV6-5	NA	TRBJ1-5	CASRVLSNQPQHF	TGTGCCAGCAGGGTACTCAGCAATCAGCCCCAGCATTTT
NA	TRBV14	NA	TRBJ2-7	CASSQRWTGVVLEQYF	TGTGCCAGCAGCCAACGATGGACTGGGGTCGTTTTGGAGCAGTACTTC
NA	TRBV5-4	NA	TRBJ1-4	CASSSGEGRVFPDEKLFF	TGTGCCAGCAGCTCGGGAGAGGGCCGCGTATTTCCGGATGAAAAACTGTTTTTT
NA	TRBV9	TRBD2	TRBJ2-3	CASSSAGAGTDTQYF	TGTGCCAGCAGCTCAGCGGGAGCGGGCACAGATACGCAGTATTTT
NA	TRBV24-1	NA	TRBJ2-1	CATSDYTSGLDWFF	TGTGCCACCAGTGATTATACATCGGGACTCGACTGGTTCTTC
once	TRBV30	NA	TRBJ1-3	CAWSTSGNTIYF	TGTGCCTGGAGCACATCCGGAAACACCATATATTTT
NA	TRBV30	NA	TRBJ2-1	CAWSYLEGEQFF	TGTGCCTGGAGCTACTTGGAGGGTGAGCAGTTCTTC
NA	TRBV7-3	NA	TRBJ1-2	CASSLRAQGAGYGYTF	TGTGCCAGCAGCTTAAGGGCCCAAGGGGCAGGTTATGGCTACACCTTC
NA	TRBV25-1	NA	TRBJ1-3	CASSESRTETLETHF	TGTGCCAGCAGTGAAAGCAGGACAGAGACTCTGGAAACTCATTTT